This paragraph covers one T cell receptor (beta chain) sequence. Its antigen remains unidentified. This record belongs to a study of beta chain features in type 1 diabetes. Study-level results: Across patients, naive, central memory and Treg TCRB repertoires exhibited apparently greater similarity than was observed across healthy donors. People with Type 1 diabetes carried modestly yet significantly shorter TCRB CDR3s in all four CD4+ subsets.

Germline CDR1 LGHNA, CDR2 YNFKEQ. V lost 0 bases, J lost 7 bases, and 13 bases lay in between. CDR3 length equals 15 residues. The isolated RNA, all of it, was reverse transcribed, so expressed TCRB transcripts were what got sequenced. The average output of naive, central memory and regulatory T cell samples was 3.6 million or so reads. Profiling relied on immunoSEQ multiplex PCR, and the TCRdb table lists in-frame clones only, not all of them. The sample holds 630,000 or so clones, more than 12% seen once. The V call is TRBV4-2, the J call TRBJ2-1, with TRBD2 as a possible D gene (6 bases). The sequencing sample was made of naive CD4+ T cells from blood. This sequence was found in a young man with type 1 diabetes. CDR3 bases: TGTGCCAGCAGCCAAGAGACGGGGGTAACGAATGAGCAGTTCTTC. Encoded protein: CASSQETGVTNEQFF.